These 22 T cell receptor beta chains came from one sample sequenced in a study of patients and donors after allogeneic stem cell transplantation. TCRdb re-called the RT-PCR reads through MiXCR, storing one row per CDR3 protein. The sample has 900,000 to 1,000,000 distinct CDR3 sequences, roughly 18% seen once. Sequencing was done on a sample of blood, either unsorted or a sorted T cell fraction (not recorded which). The source is a human donor who was either an allogeneic HSCT recipient or a stem cell or donor lymphocyte infusion donor (not recorded which). It is not recorded whose cells these are; they may come from a transplant donor.

J is TRBJ2-5 and V is TRBV5-1; D gene uncertain. Trimming cost V 4 bases and J 1 base, with 14 bases left between them. Germline loops: CDR1 SGHRS, CDR2 YFSETQ. The CDR3 spans 15 residues. DNA for the CDR3: TGCGCCAGCAGCCCCCCTCTGGCACCCCAAGAGACCCAGTACTTC. This gives the protein CASSPPLAPQETQYF.

The chain links TRBV29-1 to TRBJ2-2; D not certain. The CDR3 contains 13 residues. Trimming shortened V by 2 bases and J by 5 bases, and 9 bases separated the two germline ends. The V gene's germline CDR1 is SQVTM and CDR2 ANQGSEA. CDR3 sequence reads: CSVEKYLTGELFF. Written as DNA, the CDR3 is TGCAGCGTTGAAAAGTACCTGACCGGGGAGCTGTTTTTT.

The CDR3 here is CASSHQTGRLSGNTIYF. The CDR3 coding sequence is TGTGCCAGCAGTCACCAGACCGGGCGCCTCTCTGGAAACACCATATATTTT. This chain uses TRBV12-3 or TRBV12-4 with TRBJ1-3; no definite D call. This CDR3 is 17 amino acids long. The V gene lost 5 bases and the J gene lost 0 bases, with 17 bases spanning the gap.

This clonotype was detected only a few times. The rearrangement links TRBV15 to TRBJ2-7; the D is unclear. Germline V gives CDR1 LNHNV, CDR2 YYDKDF (reference sequence). Trimming took off 5 bases at V and 5 bases at J, with 13 bases between the two ends. CDR3 size: 13 residues. CDR3 sequence: CATSQAVYDEQYF. The DNA for the CDR3 is TGTGCCACCAGCCAGGCTGTCTACGACGAGCAGTACTTC.

In this sample, this clonotype turned up once. V gene TRBV11-1 combines with J gene TRBJ2-7; 15 bases agree with TRBD2. The germline V gene has CDR1 SGHAT and CDR2 FQDESV (reference sequence). Trimming at V came to 5 bases and at J to 4 bases, leaving 6 bases not matched to a gene. The CDR3 runs 16 residues. CDR3 protein: CASSAGTSGRKYEQYF. The CDR3, as DNA: TGTGCCAGCAGCGCCGGGACTAGCGGGAGGAAATACGAGCAGTACTTC.

This clonotype was counted a few times. This chain connects TRBV7-9 to TRBJ2-1; 8 bases line up with TRBD2. With 2 bases clipped from V and 5 bases from J, the junction kept 11 bases outside the gene matches. Germline V lookup: CDR1 SEHNR, CDR2 FQNEAQ (reference sequence). The CDR3 contains 17 residues. CDR3 nucleotide sequence: TGTGCCAGCAGCTTACCCGCGGGAGGCCCCCTTAACAATGAGCAGTTCTTC. Its protein is CASSLPAGGPLNNEQFF.

The chain couples TRBV5-1 to TRBJ1-3; tentatively, D is TRBD1 (5 bases). CDR3 length: 14 residues. The germline V gene encodes CDR1 SGHRS and CDR2 YFSETQ. V lost 0 bases, J lost 4 bases, and 8 bases lay in between. CDR3 bases: TGCGCCAGCAGCTTGGCGGGACTCGGAAACACCATATATTTT. Protein: CASSLAGLGNTIYF.

The chain joins TRBV5-1 to TRBJ2-7; D call uncertain. V was shortened by 3 bases and J by 0 bases, with 10 bases between the two germline ends. Germline CDR1 and CDR2: SGHRS and YFSETQ. CDR3 length: 14 residues. The CDR3 sequence is CASSSRVGSYEQYF. In DNA, the CDR3 is TGCGCCAGCAGCTCTCGGGTGGGCTCCTACGAGCAGTACTTC.

This chain links TRBV29-1 with TRBJ2-7; the D gene could be TRBD1 or TRBD2 (6 bases each). Trimming pared 4 bases from V and 2 bases from J, leaving 21 bases between. Germline V gene lookup returns CDR1 SQVTM and CDR2 ANQGSEA. This CDR3 is 16 amino acids long. The CDR3 DNA reads TGCAGCGTTGTGCTGCTGTGGGGGGCTAGGACCTACGAGCAGTACTTC. This sequence encodes CSVVLLWGARTYEQYF.

The chain links TRBV12-3 or TRBV12-4 to TRBJ1-6, with D perhaps TRBD1 (5 bases). V was clipped by 3 bases and J by 11 bases, with 20 bases between them. The CDR3 consists of 16 residues. CDR3 nucleotides: TGTGCCAGCAGTTTTGCAACAGGCCGGGGTAGTACACCCCTCCACTTT. This codes for CASSFATGRGSTPLHF.

The chain links TRBV6-5 to TRBJ2-4; TRBD1 matches at 10 bases. Trimming at V came to 4 bases and at J to 4 bases, leaving 10 bases not matched to a gene. Germline V CDR1 and CDR2: MNHEY, SVGAGI. This CDR3 spans 17 amino acids. CDR3 nucleotides: TGTGCCAGCAGTTTCCCCGTCGGGACAGGGGTGAAAAACATTCAGTACTTC. Its protein product is CASSFPVGTGVKNIQYF.

In this sample, this clonotype turned up a few times. The chain has TRBV2 and TRBJ2-1, with 8 bases lining up with TRBD2. V lost 6 bases to trimming and J lost 6 bases; unmatched junction nucleotides: 13. Germline V lookup: CDR1 SNHLY, CDR2 FYNNEI. The CDR3 contains 16 residues. The CDR3 spells CASSSRAVAGSNEQFF. The DNA of the CDR3 is TGTGCCAGCAGCTCCCGGGCGGTAGCGGGAAGCAATGAGCAGTTCTTC.

CDR3 bases: TGTGCCAGCAGCCCCGGGCGGCGTCGGGAGAACTATGGCTACACCTTC. It codes for CASSPGRRRENYGYTF. The rearrangement joins TRBV3-1 to TRBJ1-2; no reliable D call. V dropped 4 bases and J dropped 2 bases, with 17 bases sitting between them. The CDR3 runs to 16 residues. Germline V lookup: CDR1 LGHDT, CDR2 YNNKEL (reference sequence).

This clonotype has just a few counts. DNA of the CDR3: TGTGCCAGCAGTTTTTATGGGGGGGACTACAATGAGCAGTTCTTC. Its translation is CASSFYGGDYNEQFF. The V and J genes are TRBV12-3 or TRBV12-4 and TRBJ2-1; 7 positions agree with TRBD2. This CDR3 comprises 15 residues. V trimming: 3 bases; J trimming: 3 bases; junction bases outside the gene matches: 5.

This sequence joins TRBV7-3 and TRBJ2-7, with D possibly TRBD1 on 5 matching bases. CDR3 size: 13 residues. V lost 0 bases to trimming and J lost 7 bases, with 10 bases between them. Germline lookup yields CDR1 SGHTA and CDR2 FQGTGA. CDR3 residues: CASSLTWTSEQYF. CDR3 bases: TGTGCCAGCAGCTTAACCTGGACATCTGAGCAGTACTTC.

This clonotype has only a few counts. The genes are TRBV10-3 and TRBJ2-3, with 7 nucleotides matching TRBD2. Per germline, CDR1 ENHRY and CDR2 SYGVKD. CDR3 length: 16 residues. With 3 bases clipped from V and 1 base from J, the junction kept 7 bases outside the gene matches. CDR3 sequence: CAISEWERGRTDTQYF. DNA for the CDR3: TGTGCCATCAGTGAATGGGAGCGGGGACGCACAGATACGCAGTATTTT.

A few counts support this clonotype. V gene TRBV7-9 combines with J gene TRBJ2-1, with D possibly being TRBD1 or TRBD2 (5 bases each). Trimming cost V 1 base and J 8 bases, with 12 bases left between them. The CDR3 has 14 residues. Per germline, CDR1 SEHNR and CDR2 FQNEAQ (reference sequence). The CDR3 DNA reads TGTGCCAGCAGCTTAGTGGGACCGAGGGATGAGCAGTTCTTC. Residues: CASSLVGPRDEQFF.

This clonotype was counted only a few times. This rearrangement joins TRBV29-1 to TRBJ2-5; TRBD2 aligns across 9 bases. The CDR3 has 14 amino acids. CDR1 SQVTM and CDR2 ANQGSEA come from the germline V gene. With V trimmed by 1 base and J by 5 bases, 5 bases remained unmatched. CDR3 coding DNA: TGCAGCGTTGAAGCTAGCGGGATGAGGGAGACCCAGTACTTC. Translation gives CSVEASGMRETQYF.

This sequence joins TRBV27 and TRBJ2-2, with D possibly TRBD2 on 5 matching bases. The germline CDR1 and CDR2 sequences are MNHEY and SMNVEV (reference sequence). Trimming pared 3 bases from V and 2 bases from J, leaving 7 bases between. This CDR3 has 14 residues. DNA for the CDR3: TGTGCCAGCAGTTTCGGGATAAACACCGGGGAGCTGTTTTTT. It encodes CASSFGINTGELFF.

This clonotype was seen more than once but under ten times. V and J are TRBV29-1 and TRBJ2-1; TRBD1 might be the D (5 bases). V lost 6 bases to trimming and J lost 3 bases, with 9 bases between them. Germline values: CDR1 SQVTM, CDR2 ANQGSEA. The CDR3 runs 12 residues. The CDR3 DNA follows: TGCAGCGTGGATCAGGGCTACAATGAGCAGTTCTTC. Amino acids: CSVDQGYNEQFF.

The chain couples TRBV7-3 to TRBJ2-5; 8 nucleotides agree with TRBD1. V shed 0 bases and J 5 bases; nucleotides not matched to a gene: 5. This CDR3 contains 15 residues. Germline lookup yields CDR1 SGHTA and CDR2 FQGTGA. Here the CDR3 reads CASSLTRGPFETQYF. CDR3 nucleotides: TGTGCCAGCAGCTTAACCAGGGGGCCCTTCGAGACCCAGTACTTC.

The sample holds many counts of this clonotype. The genes are TRBV12-3 or TRBV12-4 and TRBJ2-3; the D gene is possibly TRBD2 (6 bases). CDR3 length: 15 residues. The V end lost 8 bases, the J end lost 3 bases, and 18 bases lay between the germline ends. This CDR3 reads CASGSEAGLTDTQYF. CDR3 nucleotide sequence: TGTGCCAGCGGATCCGAAGCGGGTCTTACAGATACGCAGTATTTT.